This is a list of T cell receptor beta chains from one sample in a study of cytomegalovirus exposure and HLA in healthy donors. Profiling relied on immunoSEQ multiplex PCR, and the TCRdb table lists in-frame clones only, not all of them. The table lists around 150,000 clones, 84% of them singletons. The sample comprised PBMCs. These receptors came from a man younger than 35 in good health and CMV-seronegative. CDR3s include the opening cysteine and the closing phenylalanine or tryptophan. A D gene is named only where the DNA matches it firmly. Expanded clones are given a class, and other clones once, few, many or no size at all.

V	D	J	size	DNA	CDR3
TRBV2	TRBD1	TRBJ2-1	.	TGTGCCAGCAGCCGGACAGGGTTCTACAATGAGCAGTTCTTC	CASSRTGFYNEQFF
TRBV5-1	TRBD1	TRBJ2-7	.	TGCGCCAGCAGCTTTTGGGGTGGGACAGGGGACTCCTACGAGCAGTACTTC	CASSFWGGTGDSYEQYF
TRBV2	.	TRBJ1-1	few	TGTGCCAGCGCTAGGGGCGGGGGGGACACTGAAGCTTTCTTT	CASARGGGDTEAFF
TRBV9	TRBD2	TRBJ2-1	once	TGTGCCAGCAGCCCTGGGACTAGCGGGTACAATGAGCAGTTCTTC	CASSPGTSGYNEQFF
TRBV11-2	TRBD1	TRBJ2-7	.	TGTGCCAGCAGCTTAGACTCACCGGGACAGAGCTCCTACGAGCAGTACTTC	CASSLDSPGQSSYEQYF
TRBV9	TRBD1	TRBJ2-7	.	TGTGCCAGCAGCGGTGGGGCCCCCGGGACAGGGACCTACGAGCAGTACTTC	CASSGGAPGTGTYEQYF
TRBV14	.	TRBJ2-3	.	TGTGCCAGCAGCCCCGGAGGCGCGGGCACAGATACGCAGTATTTT	CASSPGGAGTDTQYF
TRBV7-2	TRBD2	TRBJ2-7	few	TGTGCCAGCAGCTTAGAAGGGACTAGCGGGGTAGAGCAGTACTTC	CASSLEGTSGVEQYF
TRBV28	TRBD1	TRBJ1-2	.	TGTGCCAGCGCAAGGGGGCGGGATGGCTACACCTTC	CASARGRDGYTF
TRBV7-6	.	TRBJ2-7	.	TGTGCCAGCAGCTTAGCTAGCGAGTCTTACGAGCAGTACTTC	CASSLASESYEQYF
TRBV27	.	TRBJ2-7	.	TGTGCCAGCGCAGTAGGGAGCCTCTACGAGCAGTACTTC	CASAVGSLYEQYF
TRBV28	.	TRBJ2-7	.	TGTGCCAGCAGCTCTCAGGGGAAAAGCTCCTACGAGCAGTACTTC	CASSSQGKSSYEQYF
TRBV5-8	TRBD2	TRBJ2-1	.	TGTGCTCTTCCCAGGACTAGCGGAGGGAATGAGCAGTTCTTC	CALPRTSGGNEQFF
TRBV19	.	TRBJ1-1	.	TGTGCCAGTATTCCCCCGGGGGTTACTGAAGCTTTCTTT	CASIPPGVTEAFF
TRBV27	.	TRBJ1-1	.	TGTGCCAGCAGTTTCAGGACAGCTTTTGGCACTGAAGCTTTCTTT	CASSFRTAFGTEAFF
TRBV19	.	TRBJ1-5	.	TGTGCCAGTAGTATAACAGCATATAGCAATCAGCCCCAGCATTTT	CASSITAYSNQPQHF
TRBV7-9	TRBD1	TRBJ1-2	few	TGTGCCAGCAGCACTCGGACAGGGCACTATGGCTACACCTTC	CASSTRTGHYGYTF
TRBV25-1	.	TRBJ2-7	few	TGTGCCAGCAGTGCTCGACACAACGAGCAGTACTTC	CASSARHNEQYF
TRBV6-1	.	TRBJ1-4	few	TGTGCCATCGGCCCCAGGGATATGGTGTTTTTT	CAIGPRDMVFF
TRBV21-1	.	TRBJ2-4	.	TGTGCCAGCCACAGGGGATCCCCGGGCCTTGGCCGTGAAGACATTCAGTACTTC	CASHRGSPGLGREDIQYF
TRBV5-1	TRBD2	TRBJ2-7	.	TGCGCCAGCAGCTTCCGGGGGGACGAGCAGTACTTC	CASSFRGDEQYF
TRBV28	.	TRBJ2-7	.	TGTGCCAGCAGTTTCAGTGCCGAGCAGTACTTC	CASSFSAEQYF
TRBV9	.	TRBJ2-1	.	TGTGCCAGCGGCCCAAGGGCTAGCGATCATGAGCAGTTCTTC	CASGPRASDHEQFF
TRBV18	TRBD2	TRBJ2-1	.	TGTGCCAGCTCACCATTCCGGACTAGCAACAATGAGCAGTTCTTC	CASSPFRTSNNEQFF
TRBV5-1	.	TRBJ2-1	.	TGCGCCAGCAGCCCCTACAGGGCGCCCCCCTACAATGAGCAGTTCTTC	CASSPYRAPPYNEQFF
TRBV9	.	TRBJ2-2	.	TGTGCCAGCAGATCGGGGATCACCGGGGAGCTGTTTTTT	CASRSGITGELFF
TRBV25-1	.	TRBJ2-2	.	TGTGCCAGCACTTATGGGGGACACAACACCGGGGAGCTGTTTTTT	CASTYGGHNTGELFF
TRBV2	TRBD2	TRBJ2-5	.	TGTGCCAGCAGTCCCGGCCTTCGATTACAGCGGGGCCAAGAGACCCAGTACTTC	CASSPGLRLQRGQETQYF
TRBV7-2	TRBD2	TRBJ2-2	.	TGTGCCAGCAGCCCAGTGGCTAGCGGGAATCCCGGGGAGCTGTTTTTT	CASSPVASGNPGELFF
TRBV7-3	TRBD2	TRBJ2-5	.	TGTGCCAGCAGCGACGGGACTAGTCCGCGGCAAGAGACCCAGTACTTC	CASSDGTSPRQETQYF
TRBV10-3	TRBD1	TRBJ2-7	.	TGTGCCATCAGTGGGCAGGGACAGCCCTACGAGCAGTACTTC	CAISGQGQPYEQYF
TRBV9	.	TRBJ2-7	.	TGTGCCAGCAGTCCCGGAGGTGGCGAGCAGTACTTC	CASSPGGGEQYF
TRBV28	TRBD1	TRBJ1-2	.	TGTGCCAGCAGTTTAAACGCAAAGGGGGCAAACTATGGCTACACCTTC	CASSLNAKGANYGYTF
TRBV19	TRBD2	TRBJ2-7	.	TGTGCCAGTAGTCCCGCCGGGGGGGGCGAGCAGTACTTC	CASSPAGGGEQYF
TRBV5-1	.	TRBJ2-1	.	TGCGCCAGCAGCTTGGACTATGAGCAGTTCTTC	CASSLDYEQFF
TRBV28	.	TRBJ1-5	.	TGTTCCGGCCAGGATGGCAATCAGCCCCAGCATTTT	CSGQDGNQPQHF
TRBV7-2	.	TRBJ2-7	.	TGTGCCAGCAGCTCGAATAGAGCCTACGAGCAGTACTTC	CASSSNRAYEQYF
TRBV15	TRBD1	TRBJ1-2	.	TGTGCCACCAGCGAGACAGGGCATTATGGCTACACCTTC	CATSETGHYGYTF
TRBV5-4	.	TRBJ2-2	.	TGTGCCAGCAGCACACGGAGCGGTTTCGGGGACGGGGAGCTGTTTTTT	CASSTRSGFGDGELFF
TRBV4-3	TRBD2	TRBJ2-1	.	TGCGCCAGCAGCCAAGATCTAGCGGCGGGATTCTACAATGAGCAGTTCTTC	CASSQDLAAGFYNEQFF
TRBV5-1	TRBD1	TRBJ2-2	.	TGCGCCAGCAGCTCACCCGGGACAGCAATGAACACCGGGGAGCTGTTTTTT	CASSSPGTAMNTGELFF
TRBV19	.	TRBJ1-1	few	TGTGCCAGTAGGTTGACAGGTGCTTACACTGAAGCTTTCTTT	CASRLTGAYTEAFF
TRBV7-9	.	TRBJ1-2	.	TGTGCCAGCAGCTCACCTGGGGGGGCTGGCTACACCTTC	CASSSPGGAGYTF
TRBV5-5	.	TRBJ2-5	few	TGTGCCAGCAGCTTGACACAGGGCAGATTTGGGCCGGAGACCCAGTACTTC	CASSLTQGRFGPETQYF
TRBV18	.	TRBJ2-2	.	TGTGCCAGCTCACCTGGACAGAGAAACACCGGGGAGCTGTTTTTT	CASSPGQRNTGELFF
TRBV4-3	.	TRBJ2-1	.	TGCGCCAGCAGCCAAGATAGATCTAGCCCCAATGAGCAGTTCTTC	CASSQDRSSPNEQFF
TRBV11-2	TRBD2	TRBJ2-3	.	TGTGCCAGCTACCGGGGACTAGCGGACACAGATACGCAGTATTTT	CASYRGLADTDTQYF
TRBV5-1	TRBD1	TRBJ2-2	.	TGCGCCAGCAGCTCGGACAGGTTTAGCCGGGGAGCTGTTTTT	CASSSDRFSRGAVF
TRBV30	TRBD1	TRBJ2-1	once	TGTGCCTGGAGTGGGGACAGGGGATACAATGAGCAGTTCTTC	CAWSGDRGYNEQFF
TRBV11-1	TRBD1	TRBJ1-2	.	TGTGCCAGCAGCACCTCACAGGGGGCGAGCTATGGCTACACCTTC	CASSTSQGASYGYTF
TRBV6-1	TRBD2	TRBJ2-7	once	TGTGCCAGCAGGCCCGGACTAGCGGGGCTCGAGCAGTACTTC	CASRPGLAGLEQYF
TRBV6-1	.	TRBJ2-7	.	TGTGCCAGCAGTGAACGGACACTCGGAATGCCCGAGCAGTACTTC	CASSERTLGMPEQYF